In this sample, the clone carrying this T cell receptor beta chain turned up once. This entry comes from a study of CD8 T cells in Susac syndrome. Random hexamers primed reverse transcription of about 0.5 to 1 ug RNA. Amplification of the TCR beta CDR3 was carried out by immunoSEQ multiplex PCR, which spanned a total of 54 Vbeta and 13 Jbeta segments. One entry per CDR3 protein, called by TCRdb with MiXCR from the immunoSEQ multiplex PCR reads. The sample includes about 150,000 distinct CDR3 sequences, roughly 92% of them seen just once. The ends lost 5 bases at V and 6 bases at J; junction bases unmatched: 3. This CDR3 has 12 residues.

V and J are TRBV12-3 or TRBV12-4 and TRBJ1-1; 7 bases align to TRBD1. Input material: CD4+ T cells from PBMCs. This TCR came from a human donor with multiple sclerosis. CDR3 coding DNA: TGTGCCAGCAGTCCAGGGGGGGCTGAAGCTTTCTTT. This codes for CASSPGGAEAFF.